A few counts support the clone carrying this TCR beta chain. The antigen is unknown. This sample was taken from a study of T-cell memory formation after mild COVID-19. Findings and caveats of the study: Clones that contracted from day 15 to 85 had balanced CD4/CD8; later expanders were CD4+ biased.

TCRdb fed the 5' RACE reads into MiXCR, producing one record per CDR3 protein. Seen here are 180,000 or so distinct CDR3 sequences, around a tenth observed once, and the top ten hold about 3.5%. The CDR3 length is 13 residues. V was cut by 2 bases and J by 5 bases, with 9 bases left in between. Looked up from germline, CDR1 is MGHRA and CDR2 is YSYEKL. The sample comprised PBMCs or a T cell subset sorted from them (not recorded which). The V gene is TRBV4-1, the J gene TRBJ2-5; D could derive from TRBD1 or TRBD2 (6 bases each). The source of this sequence is a man between 18 and 29 years old who had mild COVID-19 (a few samples of this study predate the infection). Cell type and time point are not known. The CDR3 coding sequence is TGCGCCAGCAGCCAATGGGGGGCCGAGACCCAGTACTTC. This gives the protein CASSQWGAETQYF.